Shown below are 4 T cell receptor beta chains from a single sample sequenced in a study of breast tumors, draining lymph nodes, adjacent tissues. TCRdb re-called the multiplex PCR reads with MiXCR, one entry per CDR3 protein. Among approximately 90,000 distinct CDR3 sequences, over 25% were seen once, and the ten largest hold 8.1%. Breast cancer patients provided tissue from their axillary draining lymph nodes. The material sequenced was axillary lymph node tissue. These receptors all come from a female donor with breast cancer. Some clones in this sample may be carry-over from other donors' samples.

This clonotype was counted between two and nine times. This may come from a read error, since a much larger clone is one base off. DNA of the CDR3: TGTGCCAGCAGTTTCAGCCCCGGGGAGCTGTTTTTT. Translation gives CASSFSPGELFF. This chain links TRBV12-3 or TRBV12-4 with TRBJ2-2; D ambiguous. This CDR3 contains 12 residues. V lost 3 bases and J lost 6, with 5 bases in between.

This clonotype has ten or more counts. The CDR3 loop is CASSSWDSNEQFF. The CDR3 DNA reads TGTGCCAGCAGCTCGTGGGACTCCAATGAGCAGTTCTTC. The chain links TRBV7-8 to TRBJ2-1, with D tentatively TRBD2 (6 bases). The CDR3 is 13 residues long. Germline CDR1 is SGHVS and CDR2 is FQNEAQ. The V gene lost 4 bases and the J gene lost 6 bases, with 10 bases spanning the gap.

Turning to this clonotype: Mismatch with germline at one junction end may stem from a read error. This chain joins TRBV29-1 and TRBJ2-5; no reliable D call. This CDR3 contains 11 residues. In germline, CDR1 is SQVTM, CDR2 ANQGSEA. The CDR3 reads CSAVTEEIQYF. The DNA for the CDR3 is TGCAGCGCTGTGACGGAAGAGATCCAGTACTTC.

DNA of the CDR3: TGTGCCAGCAGTCCTTATAGCGCTAGCGGGGTCTACGAGCAGTACTTC. Translation gives CASSPYSASGVYEQYF. V is TRBV6-5 and J is TRBJ2-7, with 9 bases identical to TRBD2. CDR3 length equals 16 residues. The V segment lost 5 bases and the J segment 3 bases; nucleotides outside the gene matches: 11. Germline V gene lookup returns CDR1 MNHEY and CDR2 SVGAGI.